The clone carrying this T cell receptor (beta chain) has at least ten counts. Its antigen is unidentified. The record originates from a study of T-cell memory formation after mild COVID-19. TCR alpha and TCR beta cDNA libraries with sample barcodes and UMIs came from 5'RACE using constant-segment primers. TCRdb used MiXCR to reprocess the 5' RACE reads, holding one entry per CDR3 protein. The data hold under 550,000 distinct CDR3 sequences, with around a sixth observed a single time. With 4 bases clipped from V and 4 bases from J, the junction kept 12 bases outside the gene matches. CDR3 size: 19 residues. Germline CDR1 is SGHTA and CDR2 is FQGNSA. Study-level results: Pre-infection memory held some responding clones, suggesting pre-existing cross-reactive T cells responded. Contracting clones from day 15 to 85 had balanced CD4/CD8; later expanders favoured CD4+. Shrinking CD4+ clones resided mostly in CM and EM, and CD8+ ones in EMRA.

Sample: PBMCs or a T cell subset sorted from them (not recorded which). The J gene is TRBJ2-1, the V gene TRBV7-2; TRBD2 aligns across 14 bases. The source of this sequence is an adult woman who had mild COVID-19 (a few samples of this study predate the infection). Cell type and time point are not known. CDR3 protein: CASSSRATSGRALYNEQFF. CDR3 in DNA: TGTGCCAGCAGCTCCCGGGCGACTAGCGGGAGGGCCTTGTACAATGAGCAGTTCTTC.